The 21 T cell receptor beta chains below all came from one sample that was sequenced in a study of blood T cell repertoires in COVID-19. This table comes from immunoSEQ multiplex PCR, and its TCRdb copy is limited to in-frame clones, with some not included. Here the sample spans approximately 130,000 clones, over 75% being singletons. What was sequenced was peripheral blood. The receptor set was obtained from a man aged 60 to 75 with acute or convalescent COVID-19.

The gene calls are TRBV28 and TRBJ1-1, with D hard to call. Trimming took 3 bases from V and 1 from J, leaving 6 bases between them. The V gene's germline CDR1 is MDHEN and CDR2 SYDVKM. This CDR3 is 13 amino acids long. This CDR3 is CASSFSTNTEAFF. The DNA of the CDR3 is TGTGCCAGCAGTTTCTCTACGAACACTGAAGCTTTCTTT.

This clone was detected only a few times. This rearrangement joins TRBV4-3 to TRBJ1-1, with TRBD1 matching over 9 bases. The germline CDR1 and CDR2 sequences are LGHNA and YSLEER. Trimming took 8 bases from V and 5 from J; bases not matched to a gene: 9. The CDR3 is made up of 14 amino acids. The CDR3 loop reads CASSRQGGWTEAFF. In DNA form, the CDR3 reads TGCGCCAGCTCCAGACAGGGGGGATGGACTGAAGCTTTCTTT.

This chain connects TRBV11-2 to TRBJ1-1, with D tentatively TRBD1 (6 bases). Trimming took off 3 bases at V and 1 base at J, with 9 bases between the two ends. The CDR3 is 14 amino acids. Germline assignment: CDR1 SGHAT and CDR2 FQNNGV. The CDR3 sequence: CASSFYRENTEAFF. CDR3 DNA: TGTGCCAGCAGCTTTTACAGGGAGAACACTGAAGCTTTCTTT.

The chain carries TRBV7-9 and TRBJ2-7; 7 nucleotides match TRBD1. V lost 5 bases to trimming and J lost 6 bases; unmatched junction nucleotides: 10. The CDR3 contains 14 residues. The germline CDR1 and CDR2 sequences are SEHNR and FQNEAQ (reference sequence). This CDR3 reads CASSPSGQLSEQYF. Here the CDR3 DNA reads TGTGCCAGCAGCCCCTCGGGACAGTTATCCGAGCAGTACTTC.

This clone appeared once. The chain is built from TRBV14 and TRBJ2-2, with 7 bases fitting TRBD2. The CDR3 is made up of 15 amino acids. Trimming took 4 bases from V and 4 from J; bases not matched to a gene: 6. The germline V gene has CDR1 SGHDN and CDR2 FVKESK. CDR3 DNA: TGTGCCAGCAGCCCGGCGGGAGCCTTCACCGGGGAGCTGTTTTTT. It codes for CASSPAGAFTGELFF.

V gene TRBV28 combines with J gene TRBJ2-5; TRBD1 might be the D (5 bases). This CDR3 has 16 amino acids. CDR1 is MDHEN and CDR2 is SYDVKM in the germline V gene. V was pared by 5 bases and J by 7 bases, with 23 bases between. CDR3 sequence (DNA): TGTGCCAGCAGTCCCGAAGCTAGGCCCCAAGGGGTGACCCAGTACTTC. Translation gives CASSPEARPQGVTQYF. Combining the CDR3 with reference TRBV28 and TRBJ2-5 gives the whole variable domain DVKVTQSSRYLVKRTGEKVFLECVQDMDHENMFWYRQDPGLGLRLIYFSYDVKMKEKGDIPEGYSVSREKKERFSLILESASTNQTSMYLCASSPEARPQGVTQYFGPGTRLLVL.

This chain links TRBV5-1 with TRBJ1-2; TRBD1 aligns across 7 bases. CDR1 and CDR2 (germline): SGHRS, YFSETQ. The CDR3 is made up of 13 amino acids. The ends lost 4 bases at V and 6 bases at J; junction bases unmatched: 6. Here the CDR3 DNA reads TGCGCCAGCAGCCTGAGAGGGGGCGATGGCTACACCTTC. Encoded protein: CASSLRGGDGYTF.

This chain joins TRBV18 and TRBJ2-7; 7 bases are a match to TRBD2. The V and J ends lost 3 bases and 3 bases, in that order; junction bases with no gene match: 5. The CDR3 has 14 amino acids. Germline V gives CDR1 KGHSH, CDR2 LQKENI. CDR3 sequence: CASSPPSGGYEQYF. DNA of the CDR3: TGTGCCAGCTCACCCCCTTCGGGGGGCTACGAGCAGTACTTC.

The chain carries TRBV3-1 (or the pseudogene TRBV3-2) and TRBJ2-5; the match to TRBD2 covers 8 bases. Losses at the gene ends were 0 bases for V and 5 bases for J; bases not matched to a gene: 14. CDR3 length equals 18 residues. CDR1 and CDR2 from the germline V gene are LGHDT and YNNKEL (reference sequence). In DNA form, the CDR3 reads TGTGCCAGCAGCCAAGACCCCCTGAACTTAGTAGCGGGGGAGACCCAGTACTTC. Translated, it gives CASSQDPLNLVAGETQYF.

J is TRBJ1-5 and V is TRBV6-6; D is ambiguous. The germline V and J ends were trimmed by 7 bases and 1 base, with 8 bases remaining between them. The CDR3 consists of 13 residues. Germline CDR1 and CDR2: MNHNY and SVGAGI (reference sequence). The CDR3 loop is CASTTPSNQPQHF. The CDR3 DNA follows: TGTGCCAGCACAACTCCGAGCAATCAGCCCCAGCATTTT.

The chain is built from TRBV15 and TRBJ2-2; TRBD1 agrees at 8 bases. CDR3 size: 17 residues. Germline values: CDR1 LNHNV, CDR2 YYDKDF (reference sequence). V dropped 0 bases and J dropped 0; count of bases not matched to a gene: 3. CDR3 protein: CATSREGTGTNTGELFF. The CDR3 DNA follows: TGTGCCACCAGCAGAGAAGGGACAGGTACGAACACCGGGGAGCTGTTTTTT.

The CDR3 bases are TGTGCCAGCAGCCGAGCTCAGGCCGGTGAAAAACTGTTTTTT. Encoded protein: CASSRAQAGEKLFF. The chain recombines TRBV9 with TRBJ1-4; D is ambiguous. This CDR3 has 14 residues. The V gene lost 4 bases and the J gene lost 7 bases, with 14 bases spanning the gap. Germline V gene data show CDR1 as SGDLS and CDR2 as YYNGEE.

Only one count was recorded for this clone. This chain joins TRBV5-3 and TRBJ2-7, with 9 positions matching TRBD2. TRBV5-3 is an ORF, with its function uncertain. This CDR3 comprises 15 residues. The junction had 11 bases not matched to a gene; V was cut back by 4 bases and J by 6 bases. CDR3 residues: CARSPAGGPLSEQYF. CDR3 in DNA: TGTGCCAGAAGCCCAGCGGGAGGCCCCCTGAGCGAGCAGTACTTC.

This clone was observed once. The chain combines TRBV7-8 with TRBJ2-1; no clear D gene. Germline CDR1 is SGHVS and CDR2 is FQNEAQ. Trimming took 5 bases from V and 0 from J, leaving 14 bases between them. This CDR3 region has 16 residues. CDR3 in DNA: TGTGCCAGCAGCCCCAATGCTATAAGCTCCTACAATGAGCAGTTCTTC. Translated: CASSPNAISSYNEQFF.

This rearrangement joins TRBV5-1 to TRBJ1-3, with D unresolved. Germline CDR1 and CDR2: SGHRS and YFSETQ. The V and J ends lost 4 bases and 3 bases respectively, with 14 bases between them. The length of the CDR3 is 15 residues. The CDR3 DNA follows: TGCGCCAGCAGCCGCGACACCCACGATGGAAACACCATATATTTT. Its protein is CASSRDTHDGNTIYF.

The chain carries TRBV9 and TRBJ2-7, with 7 bases aligning to TRBD1. There are 16 residues in the CDR3. Losses at the gene ends were 4 bases for V and 3 bases for J; bases not matched to a gene: 13. The germline CDR1 and CDR2 sequences are SGDLS and YYNGEE. The CDR3 here is CASSYVGGQRGYEQYF. The CDR3 DNA is TGTGCCAGCAGCTACGTAGGGGGACAGCGAGGCTACGAGCAGTACTTC.

The genes are TRBV6-5 and TRBJ1-1; TRBD1 agrees at 7 bases. Trimming took 6 bases from V and 1 from J; bases not matched to a gene: 8. The CDR3 is 15 residues long. Germline V CDR1 and CDR2: MNHEY, SVGAGI. The CDR3 region has the DNA TGTGCCAGCAGCCACACAGGGGTAGCGAACACTGAAGCTTTCTTT. Its translation is CASSHTGVANTEAFF.

This clone was counted once. This rearrangement joins TRBV29-1 to TRBJ1-2, with D hard to call. This CDR3 spans 12 amino acids. Germline CDR1 is SQVTM and CDR2 is ANQGSEA. Trimming removed 6 bases from V and 6 bases from J, with 14 bases in between. The DNA for the CDR3 is TGCAGCGTCACGGAGAACTACAATGGCTACACCTTC. Its translation is CSVTENYNGYTF.

The chain carries TRBV5-1 and TRBJ1-2; D might be TRBD1 (5 bases). This CDR3 has 14 amino acids. V lost 2 bases to trimming and J lost 1 base, with 9 bases between them. Per germline, CDR1 SGHRS and CDR2 YFSETQ. CDR3 sequence: CASSLTDSNYGYTF. The CDR3 nucleotides are TGCGCCAGCAGCTTAACCGACAGTAACTATGGCTACACCTTC.

V usage is TRBV2 and J usage is TRBJ2-2; the match to TRBD1 covers 8 bases. The CDR3 spans 15 residues. From germline, CDR1 is SNHLY and CDR2 FYNNEI. V shed 4 bases, J shed 4 bases, and the junction held 5 bases outside the gene matches. The CDR3 region is CASSVQGAGTGELFF. CDR3 coding DNA: TGTGCCAGCAGTGTGCAGGGGGCTGGCACCGGGGAGCTGTTTTTT.

The chain has TRBV18 and TRBJ2-5, with TRBD2 identical over 11 bases. Germline CDR1 and CDR2: KGHSH and LQKENI. The CDR3 spans 15 residues. V dropped 5 bases and J dropped 4; count of bases not matched to a gene: 6. The CDR3 sequence is CASSAGTSGGETQYF. The CDR3 nucleotides are TGTGCCAGCTCAGCCGGGACTAGCGGCGGAGAGACCCAGTACTTC.